These 6 T cell receptor beta chains were sequenced from one sample in a study of response to subunit inactivated influenza vaccine. One entry per CDR3 protein results from TCRdb running MiXCR on the RT-PCR reads. The sample records roughly 790,000 distinct CDR3 sequences, about 20% being singletons. The source material was PBMCs from blood, sampled around 5 days after vaccination. The receptor source for this set is a middle-aged man who received an inactivated influenza vaccine.

The chain employs TRBV12-3 or TRBV12-4 and TRBJ2-1; TRBD2 matches at 8 bases. The CDR3 spans 14 residues. Trimming cost V 6 bases and J 3 bases; bases outside gene matches: 4. This CDR3 reads CASRSGSIYNEQFF. In DNA form, the CDR3 reads TGTGCCAGCAGGAGCGGGAGTATCTACAATGAGCAGTTCTTC.

The chain joins TRBV9 to TRBJ2-1; D is possibly TRBD1 or TRBD2 (7 bases each). The V gene lost 6 bases and the J gene lost 12 bases, with 19 bases spanning the gap. Germline V gene sequence: CDR1 SGDLS, CDR2 YYNGEE. This CDR3 contains 13 residues. This CDR3 is CASTRGREPLQFF. In DNA, the CDR3 is TGTGCCAGCACCAGGGGGAGGGAACCCTTGCAGTTCTTC.

The chain carries TRBV9 and TRBJ1-6; D perhaps matches TRBD1 (5 bases). V was pared by 1 base and J by 6 bases, with 11 bases between. The CDR3 covers 15 residues. Germline CDR1 and CDR2: SGDLS and YYNGEE. CDR3 protein: CASSVQGFVNSPLHF. The CDR3 DNA reads TGTGCCAGCAGCGTACAGGGTTTCGTTAATTCACCCCTCCACTTT.

This rearrangement joins TRBV10-3 to TRBJ2-3; no reliable D call. Trimming left V 11 bases short and J 3 bases short, with 18 bases between. There are 14 residues in the CDR3. Looked up from germline, CDR1 is ENHRY and CDR2 is SYGVKD. In DNA, the CDR3 is TGTGCCTCGAACCCACGACTCCTTACAGATACGCAGTATTTT. It is translated as CASNPRLLTDTQYF.

V and J are TRBV12-3 or TRBV12-4 and TRBJ1-1, with 7 bases aligning to TRBD1. The length of the CDR3 is 14 residues. V gave up 5 bases and J gave up 0 bases; unmatched junction bases: 3. CDR3 coding DNA: TGTGCCAGCAGTGTACAGGGGATGAACACTGAAGCTTTCTTT. Amino acids: CASSVQGMNTEAFF.

This rearrangement joins TRBV27 to TRBJ1-6, with a possible D match to TRBD1 (6 bases). Trimming shortened V by 5 bases and J by 6 bases, and 11 bases separated the two germline ends. The CDR3 runs to 14 residues. Germline V gene data show CDR1 as MNHEY and CDR2 as SMNVEV (reference sequence). The CDR3: CASSHGTINSPLHF. CDR3 nucleotide sequence: TGTGCCAGCAGTCACGGGACAATTAATTCACCCCTCCACTTT.